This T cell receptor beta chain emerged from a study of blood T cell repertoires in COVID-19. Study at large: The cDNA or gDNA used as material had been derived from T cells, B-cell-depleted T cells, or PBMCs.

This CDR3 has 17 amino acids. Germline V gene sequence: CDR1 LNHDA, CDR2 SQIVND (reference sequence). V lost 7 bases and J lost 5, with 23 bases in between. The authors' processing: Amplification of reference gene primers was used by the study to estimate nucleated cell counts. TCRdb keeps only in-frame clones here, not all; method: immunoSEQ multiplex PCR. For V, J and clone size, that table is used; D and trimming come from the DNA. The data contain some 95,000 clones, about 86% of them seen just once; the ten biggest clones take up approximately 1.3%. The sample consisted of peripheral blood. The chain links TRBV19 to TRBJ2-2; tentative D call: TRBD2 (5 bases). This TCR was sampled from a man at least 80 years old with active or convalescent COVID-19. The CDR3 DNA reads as TGTGCCAGTATGGGGTTAGATGCGGGCAGCATTACCGGGGAGCTGTTTTTT. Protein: CASMGLDAGSITGELFF. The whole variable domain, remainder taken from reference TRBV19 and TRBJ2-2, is DGGITQSPKYLFRKEGQNVTLSCEQNLNHDAMYWYRQDPGQGLRLIYYSQIVNDFQKGDIAEGYSVSREKKESFPLTVTSAQKNPTAFYLCASMGLDAGSITGELFFGEGSRLTVL.